What follows are 18 T cell receptor beta chains derived from one specimen sequenced in a study of blood T cell repertoires in COVID-19. The data were produced by immunoSEQ multiplex PCR, yet TCRdb's version contains in-frame clones alone and is incomplete. The data contain 130,000 to 150,000 clones, around four fifths of them singletons. The sample taken for sequencing was peripheral blood. The receptors were sampled from a human donor in a cohort sampled during active COVID-19.

The chain combines TRBV4-2 with TRBJ2-1; TRBD2 matches at 9 bases. The germline V gene has CDR1 LGHNA and CDR2 YNFKEQ. J lost 15 bases, V lost 4 bases, and 10 bases had no gene match. The CDR3 is 13 residues long. CDR3 residues: CASSPLSGGSRFF. In DNA, the CDR3 is TGTGCCAGCAGCCCCCTCAGCGGGGGGAGTCGGTTCTTC.

There are a few counts of this clone. The CDR3 region is CASSMVGAGPQPQHF. DNA for the CDR3: TGTGCCAGTAGTATGGTCGGGGCGGGGCCTCAGCCCCAGCATTTT. The J gene is TRBJ1-5, the V gene TRBV19; a possible D gene is TRBD1 (5 bases). The germline CDR1 and CDR2 sequences are LNHDA and SQIVND (reference sequence). The CDR3 is 15 residues long. The V end was cut by 3 bases, the J end by 6 bases, with 15 bases between.

The CDR3 sequence is CASRPGGENSPLHF. CDR3 DNA sequence: TGTGCCAGCAGACCAGGGGGCGAAAATTCACCCCTCCACTTT. The J gene is TRBJ1-6, the V gene TRBV28; 8 bases agree with TRBD1. With 6 bases clipped from V and 7 bases from J, the junction kept 5 bases outside the gene matches. The CDR3 runs to 14 residues. Germline V CDR1 and CDR2: MDHEN, SYDVKM.

The CDR3 reads CASTLMTGGFGYTF. The CDR3 DNA reads as TGTGCCAGCACCCTGATGACAGGGGGCTTTGGCTACACCTTC. The chain has TRBV6-6 and TRBJ1-2, with 10 bases fitting TRBD1. V was clipped by 7 bases and J by 7 bases; unmatched bases: 9. Germline V gives CDR1 MNHNY, CDR2 SVGAGI (reference sequence). The CDR3 is 14 residues long.

V and J are TRBV9 and TRBJ2-2; no clear D gene. Trimming took 4 bases from V and 4 from J, leaving 17 bases between them. This CDR3 region has 16 residues. The germline gives CDR1 SGDLS, CDR2 YYNGEE. Here the CDR3 DNA reads TGTGCCAGCAGCCCTAGTTCGGGTGCGAGCACCGGGGAGCTGTTTTTT. Protein: CASSPSSGASTGELFF.

V gene TRBV7-3 combines with J gene TRBJ1-2; D is unclear. V was pared by 0 bases and J by 2 bases, with 13 bases between. CDR3 size: 16 residues. The V gene's germline CDR1 is SGHTA and CDR2 FQGTGA. The CDR3 is CASSLTGGSGNYGYTF. The CDR3 DNA sequence: TGTGCCAGCAGCTTAACGGGAGGGTCGGGAAACTATGGCTACACCTTC.

This chain joins TRBV24-1 and TRBJ2-1; 7 nucleotides align to TRBD2. Germline loops: CDR1 KGHDR, CDR2 SFDVKD. CDR3 length: 16 amino acids. Unmatched junction bases numbered 7, after V lost 4 bases and J lost 2 bases. In nucleotides, the CDR3 is TGTGCCACCAGTGAGGGATCTAGCGGTACCTACAATGAGCAGTTCTTC. Amino acid sequence: CATSEGSSGTYNEQFF.

The chain employs TRBV14 and TRBJ2-5, with TRBD1 identical over 9 bases. This CDR3 is 16 amino acids long. Per the germline V gene, CDR1 is SGHDN and CDR2 is FVKESK. J was trimmed by 2 bases and V by 0 bases; bases with no gene match: 4. The CDR3 spells CASSQEETGGQETQYF. CDR3 DNA sequence: TGTGCCAGCAGCCAAGAGGAGACAGGGGGTCAAGAGACCCAGTACTTC. The variable domain in full, with the rest retrieved from reference TRBV14 and TRBJ2-5, is EAGVTQFPSHSVIEKGQTVTLRCDPISGHDNLYWYRRVMGKEIKFLLHFVKESKQDESGMPNNRFLAERTGGTYSTLKVQPAELEDSGVYFCASSQEETGGQETQYFGPGTRLLVL.

This clone was seen a few times. This rearrangement joins TRBV11-2 to TRBJ2-1; 12 bases agree with TRBD2. Germline-derived CDR1 and CDR2 are SGHAT and FQNNGV. V shed 7 bases and J 0 bases; nucleotides not matched to a gene: 4. This CDR3 contains 16 residues. CDR3 region: CASTSSGRVSYNEQFF. The CDR3 nucleotides are TGTGCCAGCACTTCTAGCGGGAGGGTCTCCTACAATGAGCAGTTCTTC. Drawing the rest from reference TRBV11-2 and TRBJ2-1, the complete variable domain is EAGVAQSPRYKIIEKRQSVAFWCNPISGHATLYWYQQILGQGPKLLIQFQNNGVVDDSQLPKDRFSAERLKGVDSTLKIQPAKLEDSAVYLCASTSSGRVSYNEQFFGPGTRLTVL.

This chain uses TRBV5-4 with TRBJ2-1; D is possibly TRBD2 (6 bases). CDR3 length: 13 amino acids. Germline CDR1 and CDR2: SGHNT and YYREEE (reference sequence). Trimming took off 0 bases at V and 10 bases at J, with 11 bases between the two ends. The CDR3 DNA sequence: TGTGCCAGCAGCTTGGCCTCTGGGGGGGAGCAGTTCTTC. It codes for CASSLASGGEQFF.

This rearrangement joins TRBV6-5 to TRBJ1-5, with D uncertain. Germline loops: CDR1 MNHEY, CDR2 SVGAGI. CDR3 size: 12 residues. V was shortened by 8 bases and J by 4 bases, with 9 bases between the two germline ends. The CDR3 nucleotides are TGTGCCAGCGGGGAGGGAAATCAGCCCCAGCATTTT. The encoded protein is CASGEGNQPQHF.

This chain joins TRBV28 and TRBJ1-3; D gene unclear. The V gene lost 4 bases and the J gene lost 2 bases, with 9 bases spanning the gap. CDR3 size: 14 residues. Germline assignment: CDR1 MDHEN and CDR2 SYDVKM. The chain's CDR3 is CASSSSAAGNTIYF. DNA for the CDR3: TGTGCCAGCAGTTCCTCTGCGGCTGGAAACACCATATATTTT.

Details on this clone: This sample also contains other DNA sequences that code for the same CDR3. The chain couples TRBV7-9 to TRBJ2-5; D is undetermined. Germline V gene lookup returns CDR1 SEHNR and CDR2 FQNEAQ (reference sequence). V was cut by 3 bases and J by 2 bases, with 7 bases left in between. The CDR3 runs to 13 residues. This CDR3 is CASSLTRQETQYF. CDR3 sequence (DNA): TGTGCCAGCAGCTTGACTCGGCAAGAGACCCAGTACTTC.

The chain recombines TRBV18 with TRBJ2-1; 9 positions agree with TRBD1. CDR1 and CDR2 from the germline V gene are KGHSH and LQKENI. This CDR3 comprises 17 residues. V lost 3 bases to trimming and J lost 5 bases; unmatched junction nucleotides: 11. This CDR3 is CASSPVPGTGRDNEQFF. In DNA form, the CDR3 reads TGTGCCAGCTCACCCGTCCCCGGGACAGGGAGGGACAATGAGCAGTTCTTC. The full variable domain, rest sourced from reference TRBV18 and TRBJ2-1, is NAGVMQNPRHLVRRRGQEARLRCSPMKGHSHVYWYRQLPEEGLKFMVYLQKENIIDESGMPKERFSAEFPKEGPSILRIQQVVRGDSAAYFCASSPVPGTGRDNEQFFGPGTRLTVL.

The V and J genes are TRBV5-4 and TRBJ2-5, with a possible D match to TRBD2 (5 bases). Trimming shortened V by 0 bases and J by 6 bases, and 12 bases separated the two germline ends. This CDR3 comprises 14 residues. Germline V CDR1 and CDR2: SGHNT, YYREEE (reference sequence). The CDR3 protein is CASSLASGGKTQYF. CDR3 DNA: TGTGCCAGCAGCTTGGCCAGTGGAGGAAAGACCCAGTACTTC. The variable domain in full, completed from reference TRBV5-4 and TRBJ2-5, reads ETGVTQSPTHLIKTRGQQVTLRCSSQSGHNTVSWYQQALGQGPQFIFQYYREEENGRGNFPPRFSGLQFPNYSSELNVNALELDDSALYLCASSLASGGKTQYFGPGTRLLVL.

The V and J genes are TRBV27 and TRBJ2-2; 14 bases match TRBD2. Germline lookup yields CDR1 MNHEY and CDR2 SMNVEV (reference sequence). Trimming removed 2 bases from V and 7 bases from J; junction bases left unmatched: 6. The CDR3 is 17 residues long. CDR3 sequence reads: CASSLRLAGGPGGELFF. For the CDR3, the DNA is TGTGCCAGCAGTTTACGACTAGCGGGGGGGCCGGGCGGGGAGCTGTTTTTT.

The rearrangement links TRBV13 to TRBJ1-2; 9 nucleotides agree with TRBD1. V was pared by 2 bases and J by 2 bases, with 3 bases of the junction left unmatched. The CDR3 extends over 15 amino acids. CDR1 and CDR2 (germline): PRHDT, FYEKMQ (reference sequence). The CDR3 reads CASSLKGQGNYGYTF. The CDR3 DNA sequence: TGTGCCAGCAGCTTAAAGGGACAGGGAAACTATGGCTACACCTTC.

The chain links TRBV10-2 to TRBJ2-1; 12 positions match TRBD2. The germline V gene encodes CDR1 WSHSY and CDR2 SAAADI. With V trimmed by 4 bases and J by 7 bases, 2 bases remained unmatched. This CDR3 is 14 amino acids long. The CDR3 coding sequence is TGCGCCAGCAGTGGAGGGACTAGCGGGAATGAGCAGTTCTTC. Translated, it gives CASSGGTSGNEQFF.